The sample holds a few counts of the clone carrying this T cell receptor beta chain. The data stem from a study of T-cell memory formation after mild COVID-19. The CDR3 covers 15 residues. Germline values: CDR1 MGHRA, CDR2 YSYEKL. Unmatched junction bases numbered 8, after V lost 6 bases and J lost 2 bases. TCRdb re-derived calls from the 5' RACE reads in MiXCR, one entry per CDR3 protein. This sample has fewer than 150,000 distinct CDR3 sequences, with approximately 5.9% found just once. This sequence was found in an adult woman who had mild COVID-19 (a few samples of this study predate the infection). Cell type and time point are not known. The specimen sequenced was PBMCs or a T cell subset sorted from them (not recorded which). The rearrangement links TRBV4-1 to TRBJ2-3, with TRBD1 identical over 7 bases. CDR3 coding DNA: TGCGCCAGCAGAGACCGGGACAGAGACACAGATACGCAGTATTTT. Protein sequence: CASRDRDRDTDTQYF.